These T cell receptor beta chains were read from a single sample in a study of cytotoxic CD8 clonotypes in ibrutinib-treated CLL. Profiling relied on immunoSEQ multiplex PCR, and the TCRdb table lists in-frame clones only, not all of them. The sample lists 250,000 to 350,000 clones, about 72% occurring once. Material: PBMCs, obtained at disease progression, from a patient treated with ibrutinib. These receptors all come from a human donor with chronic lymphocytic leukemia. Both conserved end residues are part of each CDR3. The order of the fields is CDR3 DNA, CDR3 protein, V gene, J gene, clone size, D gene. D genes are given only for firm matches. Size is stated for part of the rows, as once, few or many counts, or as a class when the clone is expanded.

DNA: TGCGCCAGCATATCGGAAGGCGTCAGCTCCTACAATGAGCAGTTCTTC; CDR3: CASISEGVSSYNEQFF; V: TRBV10-2; J: TRBJ2-1; size: .; D: .
DNA: TGCGCCAGCAGTGGAGGGTTGGATACGCAGTATTTT; CDR3: CASSGGLDTQYF; V: TRBV10-2; J: TRBJ2-3; size: few; D: .
DNA: TGCAGCGTTGTCGGTGGTCAGGGCTACGAGCAGTACTTC; CDR3: CSVVGGQGYEQYF; V: TRBV29-1; J: TRBJ2-7; size: .; D: .
DNA: TGCGCCAGCAGCGAGGACAGGGTAACCAAAAACATTCAGTACTTC; CDR3: CASSEDRVTKNIQYF; V: TRBV5-1; J: TRBJ2-4; size: .; D: TRBD1
DNA: TGTGCCAGCAGCGGAGGAGGCAGGGGGCATGAGCAGTTCTTC; CDR3: CASSGGGRGHEQFF; V: TRBV2; J: TRBJ2-1; size: once; D: TRBD1
DNA: TGTGCCAGCAGTGAACGGGGGAACTATGGCTACACCTTC; CDR3: CASSERGNYGYTF; V: TRBV6-1; J: TRBJ1-2; size: .; D: .
DNA: TGTGCCAGCAGCGGAGGGACAGGTACCTCCTACGAGCAGTACTTC; CDR3: CASSGGTGTSYEQYF; V: TRBV9; J: TRBJ2-7; size: .; D: TRBD1
DNA: TGTGCCAGAGGGCCGGCATTCTGGACCCAGCATTTT; CDR3: CARGPAFWTQHF; V: TRBV6-5; J: TRBJ1-5; size: .; D: .
DNA: TGTGCCAGCAGCTTAGTGGAGCAGTACTTC; CDR3: CASSLVEQYF; V: TRBV11-2; J: TRBJ2-7; size: many; D: .
DNA: TGTGCCAGCAGCTTCTCCGGGATTGGGGATGAAAAACTGTTTTTT; CDR3: CASSFSGIGDEKLFF; V: TRBV5-4; J: TRBJ1-4; size: few; D: .
DNA: TGTGCCAGCAGTACCCCGTGGGGGGCCCCCTACGAGCAGTACTTC; CDR3: CASSTPWGAPYEQYF; V: TRBV28; J: TRBJ2-7; size: .; D: .
DNA: TGTGCCAGCAGCTTAGGACTAGCGGGGTACAATGAGCAGTTCTTC; CDR3: CASSLGLAGYNEQFF; V: TRBV6-1; J: TRBJ2-1; size: .; D: TRBD2
DNA: TGTGCCACCAGCAGATCGGGACAGAAAGGCACCGGGGAGCTGTTTTTT; CDR3: CATSRSGQKGTGELFF; V: TRBV15; J: TRBJ2-2; size: .; D: TRBD1
DNA: TGCGCCAGCAGCGCCCAGCCACTAGCGGAAGCCTCCTACGAGCAGTACTTC; CDR3: CASSAQPLAEASYEQYF; V: TRBV4-1; J: TRBJ2-7; size: once; D: TRBD2
DNA: TGTGCCAGCAGTTCGACGGAAGAGGGGACCCAGTACTTC; CDR3: CASSSTEEGTQYF; V: TRBV6-6; J: TRBJ2-5; size: .; D: .
DNA: TGTGCCAGCACCTCAGGGACACGGGATGGCTACACCTTC; CDR3: CASTSGTRDGYTF; V: TRBV27; J: TRBJ1-2; size: few; D: .
DNA: TGTGCCAGCAGTTTAGGACACAGCGGGAGGTACGAGCAGTACTTC; CDR3: CASSLGHSGRYEQYF; V: TRBV28; J: TRBJ2-7; size: few; D: TRBD2
DNA: TGTGCCAGCTCACCTACGGCAGCATGGGACGAGCAGTACTTC; CDR3: CASSPTAAWDEQYF; V: TRBV18; J: TRBJ2-7; size: .; D: .
DNA: TGTGCCAGCAGCTTGGTTATCGGGACAGGGAAAGGGGATACGCAGTATTTT; CDR3: CASSLVIGTGKGDTQYF; V: TRBV5-6; J: TRBJ2-3; size: .; D: TRBD1
DNA: TGCGCCAGCAAACCCCTAGCGGGGGGTACAGATACGCAGTATTTT; CDR3: CASKPLAGGTDTQYF; V: TRBV5-1; J: TRBJ2-3; size: .; D: TRBD2
DNA: TGTGCCAGCAGTTTGGGGGGAGGGCCCGGGACTTACGAGCAGTACTTC; CDR3: CASSLGGGPGTYEQYF; V: TRBV27; J: TRBJ2-7; size: .; D: TRBD2
DNA: TGTGCCAGCAGTTCACGGGGGGGTACCTACGAGCAGTACTTC; CDR3: CASSSRGGTYEQYF; V: TRBV27; J: TRBJ2-7; size: .; D: TRBD2
DNA: TGTGCCAGCAGCCCCTGGGCTAGCGGGGGGGGCACAGATACGCAGTATTTT; CDR3: CASSPWASGGGTDTQYF; V: TRBV7-6; J: TRBJ2-3; size: .; D: TRBD2
DNA: TGTGCCATCAGCCAGGTGAACTACGAGCAGTACTTC; CDR3: CAISQVNYEQYF; V: TRBV10-3; J: TRBJ2-7; size: .; D: .
DNA: TGTGCCAGCAGTTCGACCCTAGCGGGATCCTACACAGATACGCAGTATTTT; CDR3: CASSSTLAGSYTDTQYF; V: TRBV28; J: TRBJ2-3; size: .; D: TRBD2
DNA: TGTGCCACCAATGGGCGGGATCGTGATACGCAGTATTTT; CDR3: CATNGRDRDTQYF; V: TRBV28; J: TRBJ2-3; size: few; D: .
DNA: TGTGCCAGTAGACGACACAATGAGCAGTTCTTC; CDR3: CASRRHNEQFF; V: TRBV19; J: TRBJ2-1; size: .; D: .
DNA: TGTGCCAGCAGCTTAGTGGACAGGGGCTACGAGCAGTACTTC; CDR3: CASSLVDRGYEQYF; V: TRBV11-2; J: TRBJ2-7; size: .; D: TRBD1
DNA: TGTGCCAGCGTCCTAGGACAGGGGAACACTGAAGCTTTCTTT; CDR3: CASVLGQGNTEAFF; V: TRBV6-5; J: TRBJ1-1; size: .; D: TRBD1
DNA: TGTGCCATCAGGGGGCCGTCTCAAATGAACACTGAAGCTTTCTTT; CDR3: CAIRGPSQMNTEAFF; V: TRBV10-3; J: TRBJ1-1; size: .; D: .
DNA: TGTGCCAGCAGTAACGGACAGCGCTACACCTTC; CDR3: CASSNGQRYTF; V: TRBV2; J: TRBJ1-2; size: .; D: .
DNA: TGTGCCAGCAGCGTAGGGACCGACCACTATGGCTACACCTTC; CDR3: CASSVGTDHYGYTF; V: TRBV9; J: TRBJ1-2; size: few; D: .
DNA: TGTGCCAGCAGCTTAGGGACAGGGTCATATGGCTACACCTTC; CDR3: CASSLGTGSYGYTF; V: TRBV7-8; J: TRBJ1-2; size: .; D: TRBD1
DNA: TGTGCCAGCAGTTTAAGGGAGGCGGGCTACGAGCAGTACTTC; CDR3: CASSLREAGYEQYF; V: TRBV27; J: TRBJ2-7; size: once; D: .
DNA: TGTGCCAGCAGTTCGGGCGCAGGGGAGCAGTACTTC; CDR3: CASSSGAGEQYF; V: TRBV28; J: TRBJ2-7; size: .; D: .
DNA: TGCGCCAGCAGCCACCGGGAGGGCCGGAATGAGCAGTTCTTC; CDR3: CASSHREGRNEQFF; V: TRBV4-1; J: TRBJ2-1; size: once; D: TRBD2
DNA: TGCAGCGTTGAGGGGCAGGATGCCTACGAGCAGTACTTC; CDR3: CSVEGQDAYEQYF; V: TRBV29-1; J: TRBJ2-7; size: .; D: .
DNA: TGTGCCAGCAGTACTCAGCCCTCGGGTGGCTACACCTTC; CDR3: CASSTQPSGGYTF; V: TRBV27; J: TRBJ1-2; size: .; D: .
DNA: TGTGCCAGCAGCTTTCCTAGACTCGGATACGAGCAGTACTTC; CDR3: CASSFPRLGYEQYF; V: TRBV7-8; J: TRBJ2-7; size: .; D: .
DNA: TGCGCCAGCAGCTCGCCTGACGACGCAGTAGGGACCCAGTACTTC; CDR3: CASSSPDDAVGTQYF; V: TRBV5-1; J: TRBJ2-5; size: .; D: .
DNA: TGTGCCATCAGTGACGGGACAGGGGGCGAAGCTTTCTTT; CDR3: CAISDGTGGEAFF; V: TRBV10-3; J: TRBJ1-1; size: .; D: TRBD1
DNA: TGTGCCAGCAGTTTGACTAGCGGGCTGACCTACGAGCAGTACTTC; CDR3: CASSLTSGLTYEQYF; V: TRBV28; J: TRBJ2-7; size: .; D: TRBD2
DNA: TGCGCCAGCAGCCCGGCGGGGGGCCAGGCTTTCTTT; CDR3: CASSPAGGQAFF; V: TRBV4-1; J: TRBJ1-1; size: .; D: .
DNA: TGCAGCGCGATCGATGCTAGCGGTGAGCAGTTCTTC; CDR3: CSAIDASGEQFF; V: TRBV29-1; J: TRBJ2-1; size: few; D: TRBD2
DNA: TGTGCCATCAGTATCGGGACAGGGTTCTACGAGCAGTACTTC; CDR3: CAISIGTGFYEQYF; V: TRBV10-3; J: TRBJ2-7; size: .; D: TRBD1
DNA: TGCGCCAGCAGCCCTGGACAGGGGACCGCCACCGGGGAGCTGTTTTTT; CDR3: CASSPGQGTATGELFF; V: TRBV5-1; J: TRBJ2-2; size: .; D: TRBD1
DNA: TGCGCCAGCAGCGTGCGGAGCGGGGAGACAAATACGCAGTATTTT; CDR3: CASSVRSGETNTQYF; V: TRBV5-1; J: TRBJ2-3; size: .; D: TRBD2
DNA: TGTGCCAGCAGCTTGTTCGGGGGGGGTAGAGGAACCTACGAGCAGTACTTC; CDR3: CASSLFGGGRGTYEQYF; V: TRBV5-4; J: TRBJ2-7; size: .; D: TRBD2
DNA: TGTGCCAGCAGCTTTCTTCGTGATGGCTACACCTTC; CDR3: CASSFLRDGYTF; V: TRBV5-6; J: TRBJ1-2; size: .; D: .
DNA: TGTGCCAGCAGCTTGCCGGCCACAAGGGCTCTCTATGGCTACACCTTC; CDR3: CASSLPATRALYGYTF; V: TRBV5-4; J: TRBJ1-2; size: .; D: .
DNA: TGTGCCACCAACCCGACCTCTCTAGCGGGTAGCTCCTACAATGAGCAGTTCTTC; CDR3: CATNPTSLAGSSYNEQFF; V: TRBV15; J: TRBJ2-1; size: .; D: TRBD2
DNA: TGTGCCAGCAGCTTTCTAGCGGGTCGCTTGCCATTGGAGCAGTACTTC; CDR3: CASSFLAGRLPLEQYF; V: TRBV7-2; J: TRBJ2-7; size: .; D: TRBD2